This T cell receptor (beta chain) appears in the sequencing data of a study of cytomegalovirus exposure and HLA in healthy donors. Looking at the study overall: The roughly 700 first-cohort repertoires shared a platform with the 120 or so validation repertoires, as reported in a later analysis.

Here immunoSEQ multiplex PCR was the method, and the copy in TCRdb shows in-frame clones only, minus some. The sample lists roughly 60,000 clones; 96% were seen once. About this clone itself: Its matching antigen is unknown.

General study points: Cytomegalovirus association was assigned to approximately 180 TCR beta chains.

This CDR3 region has 15 residues. Germline-derived CDR1 and CDR2 are MNHEY and SVGAGI. V trimming: 0 bases; J trimming: 4 bases; junction bases outside the gene matches: 5. This clonotype was obtained from a woman aged 18 to 35 in good health and CMV-seronegative. The V and J genes are TRBV6-5 and TRBJ1-2; 7 nucleotides agree with TRBD1. Specimen: PBMCs. CDR3 amino acids: CASSYSGTVSYGYTF. CDR3 bases: TGTGCCAGCAGTTACTCGGGGACAGTCTCCTATGGCTACACCTTC.